This paragraph reports one T cell receptor beta chain. The CDR3 length is 15 residues. Trimming took 4 bases from V and 3 from J; bases not matched to a gene: 8. Germline V lookup: CDR1 SGHTA, CDR2 FQGNSA. This sample was taken from a study of blood T cell repertoires in COVID-19. Sequencing was performed with immunoSEQ multiplex PCR; in TCRdb, only in-frame clones are kept and a portion is missing. The table has approximately 210,000 clones, approximately 81% seen once; the top ten hold around 3.3%. The chain recombines TRBV7-2 with TRBJ1-1; 7 bases align to TRBD1. The receptor was derived from a woman aged 80 or over with acute or convalescent COVID-19. The sample was peripheral blood. CDR3 DNA: TGTGCCAGCAGCTCCAACAGGGGTGCGGACACTGAAGCTTTCTTT. Amino acid sequence: CASSSNRGADTEAFF.